This TCR beta chain is drawn from a study of identical twins. The study, taken as a whole, reports: With beta out-of-frame sequences, excess sharing by twins was weaker.

This clonotype was counted between two and nine times. Its target is unknown. The CDR3 contains 16 residues. Germline V gene lookup returns CDR1 SGHRS and CDR2 YFSETQ. Between the trimmed V and J ends, which lost 5 bases and 6 bases, there was a span of 21 bases. TCRdb fed the 5' RACE reads into MiXCR, producing one record per CDR3 protein. Of about 500,000 distinct CDR3 sequences listed, 13% to 15% are singletons. This sample was shared with a second study, whose subject was yellow fever vaccine responses in identical twins.

V and J are TRBV5-1 and TRBJ2-4; D gene unclear. Sequenced input: CD4+ T cells sorted from blood. The sequence was collected from a woman younger than 30 in good health. CDR3 sequence: CASSVGWAEVVNIQYF. The CDR3 DNA is TGCGCCAGCAGTGTTGGGTGGGCGGAAGTTGTAAACATTCAGTACTTC.